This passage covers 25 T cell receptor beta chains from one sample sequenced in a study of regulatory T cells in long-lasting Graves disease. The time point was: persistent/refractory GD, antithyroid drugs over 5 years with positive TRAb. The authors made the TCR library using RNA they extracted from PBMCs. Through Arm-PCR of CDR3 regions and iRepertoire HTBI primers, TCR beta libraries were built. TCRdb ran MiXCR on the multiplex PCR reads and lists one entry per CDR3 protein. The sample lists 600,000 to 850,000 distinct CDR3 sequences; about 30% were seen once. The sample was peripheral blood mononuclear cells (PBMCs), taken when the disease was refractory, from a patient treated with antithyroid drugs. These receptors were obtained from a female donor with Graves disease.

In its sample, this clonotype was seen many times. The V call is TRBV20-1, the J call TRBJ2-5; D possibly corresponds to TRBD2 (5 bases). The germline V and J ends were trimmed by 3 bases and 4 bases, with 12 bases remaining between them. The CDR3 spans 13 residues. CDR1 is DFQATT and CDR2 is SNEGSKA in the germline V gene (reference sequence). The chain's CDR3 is CSARTLARETQYF. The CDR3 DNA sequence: TGCAGTGCTAGGACTCTAGCTCGAGAGACCCAGTACTTC.

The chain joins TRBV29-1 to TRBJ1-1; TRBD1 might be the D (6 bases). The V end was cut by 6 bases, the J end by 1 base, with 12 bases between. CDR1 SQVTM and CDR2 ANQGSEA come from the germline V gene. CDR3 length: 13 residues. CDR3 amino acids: CSVGTSQNTEAFF. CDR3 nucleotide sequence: TGCAGCGTGGGGACATCCCAGAACACTGAAGCTTTCTTT.

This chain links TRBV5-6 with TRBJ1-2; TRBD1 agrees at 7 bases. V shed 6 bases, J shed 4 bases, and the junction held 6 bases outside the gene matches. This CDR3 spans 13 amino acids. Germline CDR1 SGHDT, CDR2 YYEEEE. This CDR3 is CASIAGGLYGYTF. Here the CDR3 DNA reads TGTGCCAGCATTGCAGGGGGACTCTATGGCTACACCTTC.

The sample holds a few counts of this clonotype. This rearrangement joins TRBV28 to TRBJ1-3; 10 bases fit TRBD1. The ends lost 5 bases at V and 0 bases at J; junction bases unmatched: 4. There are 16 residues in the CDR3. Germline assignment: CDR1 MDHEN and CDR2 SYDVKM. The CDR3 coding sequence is TGTGCCAGCAGTGGGACAGGGGAATACTCTGGAAACACCATATATTTT. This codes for CASSGTGEYSGNTIYF.

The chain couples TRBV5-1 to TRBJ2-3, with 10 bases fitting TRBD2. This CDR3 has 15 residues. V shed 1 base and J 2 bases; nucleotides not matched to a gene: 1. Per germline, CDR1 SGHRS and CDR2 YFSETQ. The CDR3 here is CASSLLAGDTDTQYF. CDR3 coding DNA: TGCGCCAGCAGCTTGCTAGCGGGGGACACAGATACGCAGTATTTT. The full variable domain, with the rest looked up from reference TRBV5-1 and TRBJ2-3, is KAGVTQTPRYLIKTRGQQVTLSCSPISGHRSVSWYQQTPGQGLQFLFEYFSETQRNKGNFPGRFSGRQFSNSRSEMNVSTLELGDSALYLCASSLLAGDTDTQYFGPGTRLTVL.

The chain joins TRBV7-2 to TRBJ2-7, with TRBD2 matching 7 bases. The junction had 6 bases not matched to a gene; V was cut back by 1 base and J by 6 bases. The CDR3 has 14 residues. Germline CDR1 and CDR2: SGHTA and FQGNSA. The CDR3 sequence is CASSLVREESEQYF. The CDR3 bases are TGTGCCAGCAGCTTAGTCCGGGAGGAGTCCGAGCAGTACTTC.

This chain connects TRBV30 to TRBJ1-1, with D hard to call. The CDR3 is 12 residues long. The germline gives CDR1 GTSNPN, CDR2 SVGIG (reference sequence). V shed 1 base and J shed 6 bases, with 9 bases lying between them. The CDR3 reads CAWSAGSPEAFF. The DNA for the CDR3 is TGTGCCTGGAGTGCTGGGTCACCTGAAGCTTTCTTT.

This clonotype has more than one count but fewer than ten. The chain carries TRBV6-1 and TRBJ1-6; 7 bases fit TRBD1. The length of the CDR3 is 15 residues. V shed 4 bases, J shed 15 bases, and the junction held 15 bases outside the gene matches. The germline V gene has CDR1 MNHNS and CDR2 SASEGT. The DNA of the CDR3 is TGTGCCAGCAGTGCCACAGGGGACGCCTTATCTTTCCTCCACTTT. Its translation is CASSATGDALSFLHF.

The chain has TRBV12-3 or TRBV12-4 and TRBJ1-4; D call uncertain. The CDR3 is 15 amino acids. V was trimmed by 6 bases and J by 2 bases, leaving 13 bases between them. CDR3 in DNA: TGTGCCAGCAGATCCCGAGCGGCGACTAATGAAAAACTGTTTTTT. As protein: CASRSRAATNEKLFF.

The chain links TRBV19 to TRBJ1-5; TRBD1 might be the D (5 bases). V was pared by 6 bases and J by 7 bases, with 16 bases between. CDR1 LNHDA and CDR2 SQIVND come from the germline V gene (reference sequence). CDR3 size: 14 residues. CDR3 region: CASSPPNAGQPQHF. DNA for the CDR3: TGTGCCAGTAGCCCCCCTAATGCAGGGCAGCCCCAGCATTTT.

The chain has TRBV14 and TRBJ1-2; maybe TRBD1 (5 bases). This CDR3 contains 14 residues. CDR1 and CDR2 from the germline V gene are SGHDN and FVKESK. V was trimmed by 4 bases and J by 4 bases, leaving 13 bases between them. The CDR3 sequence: CASSPMGLGYGYTF. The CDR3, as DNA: TGTGCCAGCAGCCCCATGGGGCTTGGCTATGGCTACACCTTC. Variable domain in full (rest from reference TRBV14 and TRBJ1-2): EAGVTQFPSHSVIEKGQTVTLRCDPISGHDNLYWYRRVMGKEIKFLLHFVKESKQDESGMPNNRFLAERTGGTYSTLKVQPAELEDSGVYFCASSPMGLGYGYTFGSGTRLTVV.

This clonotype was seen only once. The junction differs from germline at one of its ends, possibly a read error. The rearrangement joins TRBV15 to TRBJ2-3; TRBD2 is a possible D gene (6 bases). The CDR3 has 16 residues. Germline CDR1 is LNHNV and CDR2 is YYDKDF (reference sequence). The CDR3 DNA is TGTGCCACTAGCAGAAGCCTAGCGTCTAGCACAGATACGCAGTATTTT. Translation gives CATSRSLASSTDTQYF.

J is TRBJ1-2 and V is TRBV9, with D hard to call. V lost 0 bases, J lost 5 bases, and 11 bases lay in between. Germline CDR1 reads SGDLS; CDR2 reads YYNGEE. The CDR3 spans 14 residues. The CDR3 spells CASSVAIAEYGYTF. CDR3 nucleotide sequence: TGTGCCAGCAGCGTAGCTATCGCAGAGTATGGCTACACCTTC. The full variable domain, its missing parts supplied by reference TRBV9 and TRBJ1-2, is DSGVTQTPKHLITATGQRVTLRCSPRSGDLSVYWYQQSLDQGLQFLIQYYNGEERAKGNILERFSAQQFPDLHSELNLSSLELGDSALYFCASSVAIAEYGYTFGSGTRLTVV.

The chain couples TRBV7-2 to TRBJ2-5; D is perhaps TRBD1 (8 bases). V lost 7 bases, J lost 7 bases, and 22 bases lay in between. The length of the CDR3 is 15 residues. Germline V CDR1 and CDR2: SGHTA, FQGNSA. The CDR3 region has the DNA TGTGCCAGCACCTCCTGGGGGGGCGGACAGGGGACCCAGTACTTC. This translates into CASTSWGGGQGTQYF.

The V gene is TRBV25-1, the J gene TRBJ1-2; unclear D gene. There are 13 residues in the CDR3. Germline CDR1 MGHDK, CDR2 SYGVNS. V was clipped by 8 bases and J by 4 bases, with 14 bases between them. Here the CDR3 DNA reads TGTGCCAGCTCGGTTATGGCGGGCTATGGCTACACCTTC. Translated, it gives CASSVMAGYGYTF.

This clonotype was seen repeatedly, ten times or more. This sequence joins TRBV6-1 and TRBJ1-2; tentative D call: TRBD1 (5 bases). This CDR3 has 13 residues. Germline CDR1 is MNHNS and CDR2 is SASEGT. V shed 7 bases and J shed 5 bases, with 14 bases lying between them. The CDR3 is CASKGRGLYGYTF. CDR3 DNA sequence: TGTGCCAGCAAGGGGAGAGGGTTATATGGCTACACCTTC.

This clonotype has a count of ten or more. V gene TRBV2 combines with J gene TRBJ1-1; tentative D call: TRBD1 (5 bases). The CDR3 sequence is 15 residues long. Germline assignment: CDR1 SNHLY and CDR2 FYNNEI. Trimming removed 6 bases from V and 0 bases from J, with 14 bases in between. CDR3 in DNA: TGTGCCAGCAGAGGCACCGGGACTCTGAACACTGAAGCTTTCTTT. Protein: CASRGTGTLNTEAFF.

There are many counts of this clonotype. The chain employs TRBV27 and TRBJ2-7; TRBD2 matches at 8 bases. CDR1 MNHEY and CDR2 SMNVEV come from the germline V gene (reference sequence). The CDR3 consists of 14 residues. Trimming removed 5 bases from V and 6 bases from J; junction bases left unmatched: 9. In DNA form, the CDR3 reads TGTGCCAGCAGTGTAACCGGGACTAGAAGCGAGCAGTACTTC. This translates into CASSVTGTRSEQYF.

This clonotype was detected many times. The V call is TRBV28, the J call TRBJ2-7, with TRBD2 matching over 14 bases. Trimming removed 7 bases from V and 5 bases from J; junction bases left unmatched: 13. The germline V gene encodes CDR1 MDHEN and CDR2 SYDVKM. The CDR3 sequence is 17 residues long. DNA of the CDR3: TGTGCCAGCACTTGCAGGACTAGCGGGAGGTTAGGCCACGAGCAGTACTTC. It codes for CASTCRTSGRLGHEQYF.

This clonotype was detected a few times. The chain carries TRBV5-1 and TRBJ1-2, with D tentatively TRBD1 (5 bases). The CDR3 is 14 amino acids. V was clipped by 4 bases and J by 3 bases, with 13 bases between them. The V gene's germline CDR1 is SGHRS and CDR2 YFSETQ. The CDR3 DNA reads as TGCGCCAGCAGCCGGAGGGGCCAGGACTATGGCTACACCTTC. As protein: CASSRRGQDYGYTF. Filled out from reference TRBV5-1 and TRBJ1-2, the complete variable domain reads KAGVTQTPRYLIKTRGQQVTLSCSPISGHRSVSWYQQTPGQGLQFLFEYFSETQRNKGNFPGRFSGRQFSNSRSEMNVSTLELGDSALYLCASSRRGQDYGYTFGSGTRLTVV.

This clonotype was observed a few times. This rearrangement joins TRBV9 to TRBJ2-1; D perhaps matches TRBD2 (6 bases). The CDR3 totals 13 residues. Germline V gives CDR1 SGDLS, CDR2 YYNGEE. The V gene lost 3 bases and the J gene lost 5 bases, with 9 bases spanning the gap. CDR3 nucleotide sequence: TGTGCCAGCAGCGGGGGACTTAACAATGAGCAGTTCTTC. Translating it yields CASSGGLNNEQFF. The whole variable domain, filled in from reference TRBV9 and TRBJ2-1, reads DSGVTQTPKHLITATGQRVTLRCSPRSGDLSVYWYQQSLDQGLQFLIQYYNGEERAKGNILERFSAQQFPDLHSELNLSSLELGDSALYFCASSGGLNNEQFFGPGTRLTVL.

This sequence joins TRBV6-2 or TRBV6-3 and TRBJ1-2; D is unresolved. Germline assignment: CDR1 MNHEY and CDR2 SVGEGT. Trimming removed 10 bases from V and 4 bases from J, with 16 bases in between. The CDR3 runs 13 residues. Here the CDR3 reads CAILGDIPYGYTF. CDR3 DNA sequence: TGTGCCATCCTGGGAGACATTCCCTATGGCTACACCTTC.

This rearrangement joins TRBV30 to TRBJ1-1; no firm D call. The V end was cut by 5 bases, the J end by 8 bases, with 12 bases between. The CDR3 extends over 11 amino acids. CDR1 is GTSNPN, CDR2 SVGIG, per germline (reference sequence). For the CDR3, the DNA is TGTGCCTGGCAACCGGGCCTCGAAGCTTTCTTT. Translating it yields CAWQPGLEAFF.

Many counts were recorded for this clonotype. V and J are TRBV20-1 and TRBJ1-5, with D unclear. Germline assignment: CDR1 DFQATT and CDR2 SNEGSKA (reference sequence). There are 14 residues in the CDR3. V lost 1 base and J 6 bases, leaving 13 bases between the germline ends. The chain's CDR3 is CSARGLGGSQPQHF. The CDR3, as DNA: TGCAGTGCTAGAGGACTAGGCGGGAGTCAGCCCCAGCATTTT.

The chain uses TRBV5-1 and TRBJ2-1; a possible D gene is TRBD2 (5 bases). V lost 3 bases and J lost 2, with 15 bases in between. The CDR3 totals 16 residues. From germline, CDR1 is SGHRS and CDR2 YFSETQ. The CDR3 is CASSSPLGGPYNEQFF. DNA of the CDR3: TGCGCCAGCAGCTCCCCCCTCGGCGGGCCCTACAATGAGCAGTTCTTC.